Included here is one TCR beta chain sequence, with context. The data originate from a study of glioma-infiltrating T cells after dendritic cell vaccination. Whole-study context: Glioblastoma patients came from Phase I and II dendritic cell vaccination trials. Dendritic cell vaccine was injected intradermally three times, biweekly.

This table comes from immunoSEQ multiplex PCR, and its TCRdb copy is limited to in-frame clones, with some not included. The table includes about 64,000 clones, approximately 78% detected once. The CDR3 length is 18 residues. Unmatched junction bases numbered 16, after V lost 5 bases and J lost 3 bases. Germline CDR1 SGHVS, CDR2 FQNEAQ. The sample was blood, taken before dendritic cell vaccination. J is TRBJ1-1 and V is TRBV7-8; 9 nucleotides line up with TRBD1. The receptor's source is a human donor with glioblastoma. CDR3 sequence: CASSIRLGGDRADTEAFF. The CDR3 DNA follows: TGTGCCAGCAGCATACGATTGGGAGGGGACAGGGCCGACACTGAAGCTTTCTTT. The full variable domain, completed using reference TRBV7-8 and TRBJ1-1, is GAGVSQSPRYKVAKRGQDVALRCDPISGHVSLFWYQQALGQGPEFLTYFQNEAQLDKSGLPSDRFFAERPEGSVSTLKIQRTQQEDSAVYLCASSIRLGGDRADTEAFFGQGTRLTVV.